Included here is one T cell receptor beta chain sequence, with context. Its antigen is still unknown. This sample is drawn from a study of T cell responses to AZD1222 COVID-19 vaccine. Study summary: It was second doses at about 4 or about 12 weeks that were pooled.

Study-level points and caveats: Donor demographics were predominantly white British with a female majority; clonal diversity may be underestimated. Variant regions that are unmutated are reportedly the target of nearly half of spike-specific TCRs. Repertoire samples came only from after the peak T cell response.

Sequencing used immunoSEQ multiplex PCR; TCRdb keeps in-frame clones, though not all of them. This repertoire shows roughly 180,000 clones, approximately 86% found once; its top ten account for approximately 0.49%. The sequenced sample was peripheral blood, obtained on day 0 of AZD1222 vaccination. The sequence came from an adult in good health.

In nucleotides, the CDR3 is TGTGCCAGCAGTTACATCGGGACCCAATCCTACGAGCAGTACTTC. It translates to CASSYIGTQSYEQYF. The chain recombines TRBV6-5 with TRBJ2-7; D possibly uses TRBD1 or TRBD2 (5 bases each). Germline V gene sequence: CDR1 MNHEY, CDR2 SVGAGI. This CDR3 spans 15 amino acids. The germline V and J ends were trimmed by 2 bases and 1 base, with 12 bases remaining between them.